These 8 T cell receptor beta chains originate from one sample sequenced in a study of beta chain features in type 1 diabetes. cDNA synthesis used the whole RNA isolate, giving expressed TCRB sequences. Sequencing was performed with immunoSEQ multiplex PCR; in TCRdb, only in-frame clones are kept and a portion is missing. Of over 120,000 clones in the sample, about 9.2% were seen once. The source material was central memory CD4+ T cells from blood. The receptors originated from a man between 18 and 29 years old in good health.

The rearrangement links TRBV7-2 to TRBJ2-4, with D possibly TRBD2 on 6 matching bases. CDR1 is SGHTA, CDR2 FQGNSA, per germline. The CDR3 runs 16 residues. The V gene lost 5 bases and the J gene lost 7 bases, with 21 bases spanning the gap. The chain's CDR3 is CASSRSPTSTQNIQYF. For the CDR3, the DNA is TGTGCCAGCAGCCGATCCCCGACTAGTACCCAGAACATTCAGTACTTC.

The chain couples TRBV30 to TRBJ2-2; D perhaps matches TRBD1 (6 bases). The germline CDR1 and CDR2 sequences are GTSNPN and SVGIG (reference sequence). The V end was cut by 4 bases, the J end by 6 bases, with 15 bases between. This CDR3 comprises 14 residues. In DNA form, the CDR3 reads TGTGCCTGGAATTACAGGGAAGGCGCCGGGGAGCTGTTTTTT. Translating gives CAWNYREGAGELFF.

This clone was counted only a few times. J is TRBJ2-5 and V is TRBV5-1, with TRBD2 matching 10 bases. This CDR3 spans 14 amino acids. Unmatched junction bases numbered 5, after V lost 7 bases and J lost 2 bases. The germline gives CDR1 SGHRS, CDR2 YFSETQ. CDR3 DNA: TGCGCCAGCGGAGAGCGGGGGGGTCAAGAGACCCAGTACTTC. It specifies CASGERGGQETQYF.

The gene calls are TRBV27 and TRBJ2-3, with 16 positions matching TRBD2. With 7 bases clipped from V and 0 bases from J, the junction kept 7 bases outside the gene matches. The CDR3 loop spans 18 amino acids. The germline CDR1 and CDR2 sequences are MNHEY and SMNVEV (reference sequence). CDR3 loop: CASKAGLAGGPSTDTQYF. The CDR3 DNA reads as TGTGCCAGCAAGGCGGGACTAGCGGGGGGGCCAAGCACAGATACGCAGTATTTT.

This clone has just a few counts. The chain combines TRBV29-1 with TRBJ2-1, with TRBD1 identical over 8 bases. Germline V gene data show CDR1 as SQVTM and CDR2 as ANQGSEA. The V and J ends lost 4 bases and 3 bases, in that order; junction bases with no gene match: 2. The CDR3 totals 13 residues. The DNA for the CDR3 is TGCAGCGTTGGAGACAGGGGCTACAATGAGCAGTTCTTC. Translating gives CSVGDRGYNEQFF.

This clone has only a few counts. J is TRBJ2-7 and V is TRBV7-2, with TRBD1 matching over 8 bases. The CDR3 spans 14 residues. J lost 6 bases, V lost 6 bases, and 10 bases had no gene match. In germline, CDR1 is SGHTA, CDR2 FQGNSA. The chain's CDR3 is CASSQGDRGSEQYF. The CDR3 coding sequence is TGTGCCAGCAGTCAGGGAGACAGGGGCAGCGAGCAGTACTTC.

This clone was seen more than once but under ten times. The rearrangement joins TRBV7-9 to TRBJ2-2, with TRBD1 as a possible D gene (6 bases). Germline lookup yields CDR1 SEHNR and CDR2 FQNEAQ (reference sequence). The CDR3 sequence is 17 residues long. V was shortened by 3 bases and J by 3 bases, with 17 bases between the two germline ends. In DNA, the CDR3 is TGTGCCAGCAGCTTGGGGCAGGGGTCTTCTTACACCGGGGAGCTGTTTTTT. Translation gives CASSLGQGSSYTGELFF.

In its sample, this clone was seen a few times. The chain has TRBV19 and TRBJ2-7; D call uncertain. There are 13 residues in the CDR3. V shed 7 bases and J shed 6 bases, with 16 bases lying between them. CDR1 and CDR2 from the germline V gene are LNHDA and SQIVND (reference sequence). CDR3 region: CASILKAIAEQYF. The CDR3 DNA sequence: TGTGCCAGTATCCTAAAAGCGATTGCCGAGCAGTACTTC.